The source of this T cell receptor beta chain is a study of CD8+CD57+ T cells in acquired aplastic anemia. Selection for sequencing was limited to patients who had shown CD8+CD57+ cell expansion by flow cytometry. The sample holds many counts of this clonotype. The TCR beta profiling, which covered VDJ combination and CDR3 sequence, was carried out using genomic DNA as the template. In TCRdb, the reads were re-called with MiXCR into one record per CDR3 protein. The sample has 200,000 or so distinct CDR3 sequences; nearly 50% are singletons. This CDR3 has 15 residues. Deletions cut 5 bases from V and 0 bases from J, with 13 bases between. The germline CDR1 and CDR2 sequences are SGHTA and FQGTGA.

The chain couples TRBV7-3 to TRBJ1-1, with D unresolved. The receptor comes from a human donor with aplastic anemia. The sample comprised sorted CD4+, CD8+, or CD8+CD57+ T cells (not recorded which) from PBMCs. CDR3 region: CASSPGPALNTEAFF. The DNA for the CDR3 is TGTGCCAGCAGCCCCGGACCAGCTTTGAACACTGAAGCTTTCTTT.